This TCR beta chain was sequenced for a study of CD8 T cells in ankylosing spondylitis (TCRdb year 2017). General notes on the study: To find TCR variants linked to disease, the study profiled T cell receptor beta repertoires in ankylosing spondylitis patients and healthy donors. In total, the full study cohort was made up of some 100 healthy donors and roughly 27 ankylosing spondylitis patients. Peripheral blood was sampled, and synovial fluid was additionally collected from ankylosing spondylitis patients. Overall results and qualifications from the work: According to the report, matched synovial fluid samples from ankylosing spondylitis patients were significantly enriched for the disease-linked clones. Some motif variants were previously reported in synovial fluid and blood of reactive arthritis patients, suggesting common disease-initiation mechanisms. The disease-linked clones showed a CD8+ phenotype and occurred at relatively low frequencies in peripheral blood. A TCR beta motif made up of several highly homologous amino acid variants appeared to be characteristic of blood from ankylosing spondylitis patients.

In the germline V gene, CDR1 corresponds to MNHEY and CDR2 to SVGAGI. Measured from the cysteine to the phenylalanine, the CDR3 is 15 residues long. The DNA shown is the 45-base CDR3, in frame from base 1. V is shortened by 2 bases, J by 4 bases, and the region joining them spans 12 bases. Sequenced on an Illumina HiSeq 2500. TCR beta libraries were prepared by quantitative 5'-RACE with molecular barcodes. Under the source paper's analysis protocol: To identify disease-linked TCR variants, a new computational method was used, one built on a probabilistic model of VDJ rearrangement. In TCRdb, the public reads were trimmed at Q25 with fastp and aligned with MiXCR, with productive beta chains retained. Each entry merges the rows of one CDR3 protein and shows their most common DNA and genes. It is TCRdb's table, rather than the study itself, that gives the V and J calls and clone size. The table for this sample lists some 220,000 distinct CDR3 sequences; more than 5.5% of them were counted only once. The ten largest account for about 14% of the sample.

This clonotype was recorded at least ten times. Its antigen remains undetermined. One base away there is no much larger clone; base qualities are not given. The origin of this receptor is a male donor with ankylosing spondylitis. The chain links TRBV6-5 with TRBJ1-5, with a tentative D gene TRBD1 over 5 matching bases. The sequenced sample was blood, either unsorted or a sorted T cell fraction (not recorded which). CDR3 reads: CASSYTGVGNQPQHF. The DNA sequence is as follows: TGTGCCAGCAGTTACACGGGGGTAGGAAATCAGCCCCAGCATTTT.